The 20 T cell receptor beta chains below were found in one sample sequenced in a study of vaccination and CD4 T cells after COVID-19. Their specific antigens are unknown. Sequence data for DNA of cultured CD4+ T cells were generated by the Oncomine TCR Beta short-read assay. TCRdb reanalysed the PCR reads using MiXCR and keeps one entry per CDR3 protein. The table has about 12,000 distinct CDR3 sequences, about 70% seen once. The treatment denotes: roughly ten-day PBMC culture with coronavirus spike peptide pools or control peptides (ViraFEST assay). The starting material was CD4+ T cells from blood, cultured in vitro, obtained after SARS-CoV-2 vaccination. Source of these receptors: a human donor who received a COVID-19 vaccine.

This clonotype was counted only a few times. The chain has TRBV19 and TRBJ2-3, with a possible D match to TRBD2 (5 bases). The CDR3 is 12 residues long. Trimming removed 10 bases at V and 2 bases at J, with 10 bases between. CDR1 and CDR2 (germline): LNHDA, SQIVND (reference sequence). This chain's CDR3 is CATADYTDTQYF. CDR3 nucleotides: TGTGCCACCGCCGACTACACAGATACGCAGTATTTT. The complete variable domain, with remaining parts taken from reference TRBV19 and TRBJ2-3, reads DGGITQSPKYLFRKEGQNVTLSCEQNLNHDAMYWYRQDPGQGLRLIYYSQIVNDFQKGDIAEGYSVSREKKESFPLTVTSAQKNPTAFYLCATADYTDTQYFGPGTRLTVL.

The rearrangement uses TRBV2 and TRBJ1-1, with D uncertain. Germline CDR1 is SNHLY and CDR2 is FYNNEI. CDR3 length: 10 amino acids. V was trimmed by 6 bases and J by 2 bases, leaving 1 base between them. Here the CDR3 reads CASRNTEAFF. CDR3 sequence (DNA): TGTGCCAGCAGAAACACTGAAGCTTTCTTT.

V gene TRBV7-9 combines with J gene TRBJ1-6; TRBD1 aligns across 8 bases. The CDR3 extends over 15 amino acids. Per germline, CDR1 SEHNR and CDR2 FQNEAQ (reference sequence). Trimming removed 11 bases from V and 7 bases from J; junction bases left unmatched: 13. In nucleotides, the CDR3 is TGTGCCGGGGACCGAGGACAGGGCGGGAATTCACCCCTCCACTTT. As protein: CAGDRGQGGNSPLHF.

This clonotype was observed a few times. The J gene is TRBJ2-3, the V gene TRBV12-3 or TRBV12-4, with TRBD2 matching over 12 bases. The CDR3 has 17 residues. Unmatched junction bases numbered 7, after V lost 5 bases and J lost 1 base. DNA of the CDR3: TGTGCCAGCAGTCCGGACCGACTAGCGGGGGGCACAGATACGCAGTATTTT. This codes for CASSPDRLAGGTDTQYF.

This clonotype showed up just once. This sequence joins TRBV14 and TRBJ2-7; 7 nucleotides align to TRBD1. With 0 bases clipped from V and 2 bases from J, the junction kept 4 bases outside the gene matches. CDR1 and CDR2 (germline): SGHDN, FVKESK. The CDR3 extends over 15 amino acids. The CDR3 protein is CASSQDSGTAYEQYF. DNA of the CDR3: TGTGCCAGCAGCCAAGATTCCGGGACAGCCTACGAGCAGTACTTC. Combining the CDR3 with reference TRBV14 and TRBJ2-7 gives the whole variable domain EAGVTQFPSHSVIEKGQTVTLRCDPISGHDNLYWYRRVMGKEIKFLLHFVKESKQDESGMPNNRFLAERTGGTYSTLKVQPAELEDSGVYFCASSQDSGTAYEQYFGPGTRLTVT.

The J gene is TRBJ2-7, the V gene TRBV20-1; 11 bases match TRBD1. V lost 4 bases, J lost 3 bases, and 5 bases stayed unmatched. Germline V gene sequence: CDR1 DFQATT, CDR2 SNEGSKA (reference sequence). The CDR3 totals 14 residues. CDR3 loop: CSAKTGTGGYEQYF. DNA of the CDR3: TGCAGTGCTAAAACCGGGACAGGGGGCTACGAGCAGTACTTC.

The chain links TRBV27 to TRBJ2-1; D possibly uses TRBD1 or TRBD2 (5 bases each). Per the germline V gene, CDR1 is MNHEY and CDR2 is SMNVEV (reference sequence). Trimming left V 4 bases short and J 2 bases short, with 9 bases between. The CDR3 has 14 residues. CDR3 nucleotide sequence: TGTGCCAGCAGTTCCCTGGGGGCCTACAATGAGCAGTTCTTC. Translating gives CASSSLGAYNEQFF.

This CDR3 is CSARATGGAPEAFF. The CDR3 DNA reads as TGCAGTGCTAGAGCAACAGGGGGCGCCCCTGAAGCTTTCTTT. The chain has TRBV20-1 and TRBJ1-1; 9 nucleotides match TRBD1. The CDR3 has 14 amino acids. V was pared by 1 base and J by 6 bases, with 6 bases of the junction left unmatched. The V gene's germline CDR1 is DFQATT and CDR2 SNEGSKA (reference sequence).

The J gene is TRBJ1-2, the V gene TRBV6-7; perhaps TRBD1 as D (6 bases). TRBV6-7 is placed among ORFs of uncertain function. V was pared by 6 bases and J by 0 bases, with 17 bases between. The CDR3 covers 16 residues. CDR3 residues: CASSVNRASANYGYTF. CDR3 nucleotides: TGTGCCAGCAGCGTAAACAGGGCTTCAGCTAACTATGGCTACACCTTC.

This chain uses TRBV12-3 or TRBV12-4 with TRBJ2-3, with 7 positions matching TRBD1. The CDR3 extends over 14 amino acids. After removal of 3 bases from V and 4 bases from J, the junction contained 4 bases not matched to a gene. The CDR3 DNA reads TGTGCCAGCAGTTTGACAGGGATCGCAGATACGCAGTATTTT. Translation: CASSLTGIADTQYF.

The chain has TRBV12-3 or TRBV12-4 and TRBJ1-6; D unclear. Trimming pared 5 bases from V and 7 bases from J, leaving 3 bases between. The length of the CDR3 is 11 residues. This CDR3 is CASSLNSPLHF. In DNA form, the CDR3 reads TGTGCCAGCAGTCTGAATTCACCCCTCCACTTT.

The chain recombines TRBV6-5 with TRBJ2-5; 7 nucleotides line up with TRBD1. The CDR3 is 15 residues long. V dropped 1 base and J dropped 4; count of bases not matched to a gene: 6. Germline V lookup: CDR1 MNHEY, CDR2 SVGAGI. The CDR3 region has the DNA TGTGCCAGCAGTTACTTCACAGGGGTTGGAGAGACCCAGTACTTC. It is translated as CASSYFTGVGETQYF.

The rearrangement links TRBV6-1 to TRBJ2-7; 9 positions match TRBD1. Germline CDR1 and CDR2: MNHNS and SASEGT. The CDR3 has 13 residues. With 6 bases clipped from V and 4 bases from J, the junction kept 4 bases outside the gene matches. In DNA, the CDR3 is TGTGCCAGCAGAGCCGGGACAGGGTACGAGCAGTACTTC. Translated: CASRAGTGYEQYF.

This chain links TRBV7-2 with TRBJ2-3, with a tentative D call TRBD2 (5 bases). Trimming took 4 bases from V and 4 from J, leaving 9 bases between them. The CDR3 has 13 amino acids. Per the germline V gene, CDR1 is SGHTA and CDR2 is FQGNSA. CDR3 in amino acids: CASSSWTADTQYF. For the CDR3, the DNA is TGTGCCAGCAGCTCGTGGACTGCAGATACGCAGTATTTT.

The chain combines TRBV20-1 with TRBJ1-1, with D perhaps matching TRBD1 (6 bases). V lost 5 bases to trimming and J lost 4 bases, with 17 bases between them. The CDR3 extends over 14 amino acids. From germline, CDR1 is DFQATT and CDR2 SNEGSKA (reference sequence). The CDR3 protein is CSARSATGSTEAFF. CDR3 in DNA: TGCAGTGCTCGTTCGGCCACAGGGTCCACTGAAGCTTTCTTT.

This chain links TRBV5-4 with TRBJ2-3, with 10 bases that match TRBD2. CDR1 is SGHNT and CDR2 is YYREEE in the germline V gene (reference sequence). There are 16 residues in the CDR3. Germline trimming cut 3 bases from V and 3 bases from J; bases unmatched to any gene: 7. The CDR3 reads CASSSNSGGQTDTQYF. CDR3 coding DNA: TGTGCCAGCAGCTCAAATAGCGGGGGGCAAACAGATACGCAGTATTTT.

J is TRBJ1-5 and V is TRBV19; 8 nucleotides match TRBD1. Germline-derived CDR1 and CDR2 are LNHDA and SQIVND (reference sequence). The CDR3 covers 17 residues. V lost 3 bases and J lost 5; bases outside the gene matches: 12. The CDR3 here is CASSMFPGQVNDQPQHF. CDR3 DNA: TGTGCCAGTAGTATGTTCCCGGGACAGGTCAACGATCAGCCCCAGCATTTT. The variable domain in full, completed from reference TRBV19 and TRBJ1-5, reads DGGITQSPKYLFRKEGQNVTLSCEQNLNHDAMYWYRQDPGQGLRLIYYSQIVNDFQKGDIAEGYSVSREKKESFPLTVTSAQKNPTAFYLCASSMFPGQVNDQPQHFGDGTRLSIL.

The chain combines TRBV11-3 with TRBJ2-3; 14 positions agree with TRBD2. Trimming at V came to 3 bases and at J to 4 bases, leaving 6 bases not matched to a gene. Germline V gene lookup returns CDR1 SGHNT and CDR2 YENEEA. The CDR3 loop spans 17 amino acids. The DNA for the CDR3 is TGTGCCAGCAGCTTTGGACTAGCGGGGGGATTCCCAGATACGCAGTATTTT. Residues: CASSFGLAGGFPDTQYF. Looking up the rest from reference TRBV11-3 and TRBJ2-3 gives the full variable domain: EAGVVQSPRYKIIEKKQPVAFWCNPISGHNTLYWYLQNLGQGPELLIRYENEEAVDDSQLPKDRFSAERLKGVDSTLKIQPAELGDSAVYLCASSFGLAGGFPDTQYFGPGTRLTVL.

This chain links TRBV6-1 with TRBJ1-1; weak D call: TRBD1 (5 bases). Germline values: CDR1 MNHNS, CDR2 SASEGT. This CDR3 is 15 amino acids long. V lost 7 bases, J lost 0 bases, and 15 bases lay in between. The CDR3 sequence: CASKGRGFMNTEAFF. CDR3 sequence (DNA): TGTGCCAGCAAGGGGCGGGGGTTCATGAACACTGAAGCTTTCTTT.

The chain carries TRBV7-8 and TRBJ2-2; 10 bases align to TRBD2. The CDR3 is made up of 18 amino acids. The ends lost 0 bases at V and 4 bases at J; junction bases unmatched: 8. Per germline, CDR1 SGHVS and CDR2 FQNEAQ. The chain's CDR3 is CASSLAEGLAEVTGELFF. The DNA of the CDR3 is TGTGCCAGCAGCTTAGCGGAAGGACTAGCGGAGGTCACCGGGGAGCTGTTTTTT.